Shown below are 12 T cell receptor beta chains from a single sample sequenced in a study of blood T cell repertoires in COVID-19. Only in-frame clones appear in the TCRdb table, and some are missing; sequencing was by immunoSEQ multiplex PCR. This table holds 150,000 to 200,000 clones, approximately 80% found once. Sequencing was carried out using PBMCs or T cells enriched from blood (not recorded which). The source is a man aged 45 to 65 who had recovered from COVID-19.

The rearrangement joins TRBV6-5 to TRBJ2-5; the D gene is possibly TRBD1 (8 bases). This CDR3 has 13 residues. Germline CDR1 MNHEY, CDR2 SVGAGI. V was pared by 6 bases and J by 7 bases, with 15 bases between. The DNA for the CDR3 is TGTGCCAGCAGAGCGACAGGGGAGGGGACCCAGTACTTC. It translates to CASRATGEGTQYF.

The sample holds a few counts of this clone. CDR3 in DNA: TGTGCCAGTAGTATGGCAGGGTTTTACACTGAAGCTTTCTTT. It yields the protein CASSMAGFYTEAFF. The chain carries TRBV19 and TRBJ1-1; perhaps TRBD1 as D (5 bases). The CDR3 length is 14 residues. From germline, CDR1 is LNHDA and CDR2 SQIVND (reference sequence). The germline V and J ends were trimmed by 3 bases and 3 bases, with 11 bases remaining between them.

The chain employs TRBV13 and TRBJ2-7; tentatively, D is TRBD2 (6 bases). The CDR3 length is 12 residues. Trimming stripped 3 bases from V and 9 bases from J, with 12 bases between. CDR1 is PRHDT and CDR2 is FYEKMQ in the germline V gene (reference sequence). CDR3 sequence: CASSLGTLGQYF. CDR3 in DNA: TGTGCCAGCAGCTTGGGGACTCTCGGGCAGTACTTC.

CDR3 nucleotide sequence: TGTGCCACCGAGCCTCCTACAGGGCCCTCCTACGAGCAGTACTTC. As protein: CATEPPTGPSYEQYF. The V gene is TRBV6-5, the J gene TRBJ2-7; D may be TRBD1 (6 bases). Germline assignment: CDR1 MNHEY and CDR2 SVGAGI. Trimming took off 10 bases at V and 0 bases at J, with 19 bases between the two ends. CDR3 length: 15 amino acids.

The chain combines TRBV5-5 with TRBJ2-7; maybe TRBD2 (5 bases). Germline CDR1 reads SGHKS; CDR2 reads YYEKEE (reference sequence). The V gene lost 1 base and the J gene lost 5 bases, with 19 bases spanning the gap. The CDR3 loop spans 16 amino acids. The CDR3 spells CASSLRWELGWDEQYF. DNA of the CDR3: TGTGCCAGCAGCTTGAGGTGGGAGTTGGGATGGGACGAGCAGTACTTC.

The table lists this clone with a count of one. Here the CDR3 reads CASSRSGFAAFF. CDR3 DNA: TGTGCCAGCAGCCGCTCGGGTTTCGCAGCTTTCTTT. The J gene is TRBJ1-1, the V gene TRBV3-1 (or the pseudogene TRBV3-2), with unresolved D. V was cut by 4 bases and J by 10 bases, with 13 bases left in between. Germline V lookup: CDR1 LGHDT, CDR2 YNNKEL (reference sequence). This CDR3 has 12 amino acids.

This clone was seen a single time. The DNA of the CDR3 is TGTGCCAGCACCCTAGAGGGACACAAGAGGGAAGCTTTCTTT. It is translated as CASTLEGHKREAFF. The chain uses TRBV28 and TRBJ1-1, with D perhaps matching TRBD1 (6 bases). The V end was cut by 7 bases, the J end by 8 bases, with 20 bases between. The CDR3 contains 14 residues. CDR1 is MDHEN, CDR2 SYDVKM, per germline.

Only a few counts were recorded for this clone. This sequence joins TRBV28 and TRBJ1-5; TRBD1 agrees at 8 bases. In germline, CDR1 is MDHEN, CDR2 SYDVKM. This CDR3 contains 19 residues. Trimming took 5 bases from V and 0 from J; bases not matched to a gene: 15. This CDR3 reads CASSELHTGGIYSNQPQHF. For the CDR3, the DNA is TGTGCCAGCAGTGAACTACATACAGGGGGGATTTATAGCAATCAGCCCCAGCATTTT.

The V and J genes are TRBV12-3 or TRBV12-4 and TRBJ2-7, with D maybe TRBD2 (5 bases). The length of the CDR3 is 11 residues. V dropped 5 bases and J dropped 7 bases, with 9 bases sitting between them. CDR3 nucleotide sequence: TGTGCCAGCAGTCTGTCGGGAGAGCAGTACTTC. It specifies CASSLSGEQYF.

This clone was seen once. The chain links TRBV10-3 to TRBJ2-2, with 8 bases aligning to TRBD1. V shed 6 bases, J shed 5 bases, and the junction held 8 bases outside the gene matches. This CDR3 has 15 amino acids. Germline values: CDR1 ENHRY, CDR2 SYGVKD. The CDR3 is CAISAQGARTGELFF. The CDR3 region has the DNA TGTGCCATCAGCGCGCAGGGGGCGCGAACCGGGGAGCTGTTTTTT.

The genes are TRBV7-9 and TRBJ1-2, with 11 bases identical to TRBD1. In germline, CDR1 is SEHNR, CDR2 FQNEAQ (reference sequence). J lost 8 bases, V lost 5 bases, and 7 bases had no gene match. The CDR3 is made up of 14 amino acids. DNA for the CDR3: TGTGCCAGCAGCCTAGGACAGGGGGCGATCGGCTACACCTTC. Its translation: CASSLGQGAIGYTF.

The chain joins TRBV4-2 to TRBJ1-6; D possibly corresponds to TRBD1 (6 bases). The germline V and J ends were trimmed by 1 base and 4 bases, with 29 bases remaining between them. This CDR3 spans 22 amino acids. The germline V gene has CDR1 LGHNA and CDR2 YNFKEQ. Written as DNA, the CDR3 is TGTGCCAGCAGCCAAGTTACAGGGTTGGGGTCAGAATCTAAAACTTATAATTCACCCCTCCACTTT. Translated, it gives CASSQVTGLGSESKTYNSPLHF.